These 27 T cell receptor beta chains share one sample of origin, sequenced in a study of EBV T-cell therapy then PD-1 blockade in nasopharyngeal carcinoma. Clones were read by immunoSEQ multiplex PCR, and TCRdb kept only the in-frame ones, dropping some. The table has roughly 20,000 clones, around four fifths seen once; the top ten hold 30% to 35%. Time point denoted: 266 days after commencement of treatment, after nivolumab therapy. Described treatment: AdE1-LMPpoly-expanded autologous EBV-specific T-cell therapy followed by anti-PD-1 nivolumab. Their antigen targets remain unknown. The material was CD8+ T cells from blood, obtained at roughly day 270 from a patient whose treatment included autologous EBV-specific T cells and nivolumab. The receptors here all came from a man between 35 and 55 years old with nasopharyngeal carcinoma.

The chain couples TRBV6-5 to TRBJ2-5; no clear D. From germline, CDR1 is MNHEY and CDR2 SVGAGI. The CDR3 is made up of 14 amino acids. V was cut by 5 bases and J by 4 bases, with 14 bases left in between. The CDR3 spells CASSPDPNRETQYF. The CDR3 DNA reads TGTGCCAGCAGTCCGGACCCCAACAGAGAGACCCAGTACTTC.

This clone was found once. This chain uses TRBV2 with TRBJ1-2; 9 nucleotides agree with TRBD1. V trimming: 10 bases; J trimming: 2 bases; junction bases outside the gene matches: 5. The germline V gene has CDR1 SNHLY and CDR2 FYNNEI. The CDR3 has 13 amino acids. Here the CDR3 reads CATPGQGNYGYTF. In DNA, the CDR3 is TGTGCCACCCCAGGACAGGGGAACTATGGCTACACCTTC. Full variable domain (outside the CDR3, taken from reference TRBV2 and TRBJ1-2): EPEVTQTPSHQVTQMGQEVILRCVPISNHLYFYWYRQILGQKVEFLVSFYNNEISEKSEIFDDQFSVERPDGSNFTLKIRSTKLEDSAMYFCATPGQGNYGYTFGSGTRLTVV.

This chain joins TRBV21-1 and TRBJ2-2; the tabulated D call, TRBD1, remains unverified against the DNA. TRBV21-1 is described as a pseudogene. There are 16 residues in the CDR3. The CDR3 sequence: CASSKARQGVAGELFF. For the CDR3, the DNA is TGTGCCAGCAGCAAGGCGAGACAGGGAGTCGCCGGGGAGCTGTTTTTT.

This clone appeared once. The chain recombines TRBV27 with TRBJ2-7; TRBD1 agrees at 7 bases. The CDR3 spans 12 residues. Germline V gene lookup returns CDR1 MNHEY and CDR2 SMNVEV (reference sequence). Unmatched junction bases numbered 2, after V lost 1 base and J lost 8 bases. The CDR3 DNA reads TGTGCCAGCAGTTTATTGACAGGGAAGCAGTACTTC. Protein: CASSLLTGKQYF.

J is TRBJ1-5 and V is TRBV6-2 or TRBV6-3; no reliable D call. Germline assignment: CDR1 MNHEY and CDR2 SVGEGT. The CDR3 has 13 amino acids. V lost 6 bases and J 6 bases, leaving 12 bases between the germline ends. The CDR3 loop reads CASSWTIRQPQHF. The CDR3, as DNA: TGTGCCAGCAGCTGGACGATCCGTCAGCCCCAGCATTTT.

The chain is built from TRBV7-6 and TRBJ2-1; 10 nucleotides line up with TRBD1. This CDR3 has 15 amino acids. Germline CDR1 and CDR2: SGHVS and FNYEAQ. With V trimmed by 6 bases and J by 9 bases, 11 bases remained unmatched. The CDR3 coding sequence is TGTGCCAGCAGACCTTCCGGGACAGGGGCCTCTGAGCAGTTCTTC. Translated: CASRPSGTGASEQFF.

This clone appeared once. V gene TRBV7-8 combines with J gene TRBJ1-2; D is unresolved. Trimming stripped 5 bases from V and 6 bases from J, with 10 bases between. The CDR3 sequence is 12 residues long. The germline V gene has CDR1 SGHVS and CDR2 FQNEAQ. This CDR3 is CASSPRSHGYTF. CDR3 bases: TGTGCCAGCAGCCCGCGATCACATGGCTACACCTTC.

The chain is built from TRBV15 and TRBJ2-3; TRBD1 matches at 9 bases. V was clipped by 5 bases and J by 5 bases; unmatched bases: 5. Per germline, CDR1 LNHNV and CDR2 YYDKDF (reference sequence). The CDR3 extends over 14 amino acids. CDR3 nucleotides: TGTGCCACCAGCGCACAGGGGGCGGTAGATACGCAGTATTTT. As protein: CATSAQGAVDTQYF.

The chain couples TRBV4-3 to TRBJ1-1; D may be TRBD1 (5 bases). Germline V gene lookup returns CDR1 LGHNA and CDR2 YSLEER. The CDR3 covers 15 residues. V dropped 5 bases and J dropped 4 bases, with 17 bases sitting between them. The CDR3 loop is CASSSQASGGTEAFF. CDR3 sequence (DNA): TGCGCCAGCAGCTCACAGGCTTCCGGGGGCACTGAAGCTTTCTTT.

As DNA, the CDR3 is TGTGCCATCACCCCGGACAGCCAAGAGACCCAGTACTTC. This codes for CAITPDSQETQYF. The V call is TRBV10-3, the J call TRBJ2-5; D is perhaps TRBD1 (6 bases). There are 13 residues in the CDR3. V lost 7 bases and J lost 1, with 10 bases in between. CDR1 and CDR2 (germline): ENHRY, SYGVKD.

The V call is TRBV5-5, the J call TRBJ1-1; 7 nucleotides match TRBD1. Germline V gene sequence: CDR1 SGHKS, CDR2 YYEKEE (reference sequence). The J segment lost 0 bases and the V segment lost 4 bases, leaving 9 bases of the junction unmatched. This CDR3 spans 16 amino acids. In nucleotides, the CDR3 is TGTGCCAGCAGCCCTAGGACAGGATTAATGAACACTGAAGCTTTCTTT. Translating gives CASSPRTGLMNTEAFF.

The V gene is TRBV7-6, the J gene TRBJ1-2, with 7 positions matching TRBD1. Germline assignment: CDR1 SGHVS and CDR2 FNYEAQ. The V gene end was trimmed by 5 bases and the J gene end by 2 bases; junction bases not matched to a gene: 11. The CDR3 extends over 16 amino acids. CDR3 coding DNA: TGTGCCAGCAGCCCACCAGGGGGAGAGGCCAACTATGGCTACACCTTC. Its protein is CASSPPGGEANYGYTF.

The chain is built from TRBV7-8 and TRBJ1-2; D ambiguous. The CDR3 extends over 12 amino acids. The germline CDR1 and CDR2 sequences are SGHVS and FQNEAQ. V lost 5 bases to trimming and J lost 8 bases, with 12 bases between them. CDR3 residues: CASSPRVGGYTF. In DNA, the CDR3 is TGTGCCAGCAGCCCACGGGTTGGGGGCTACACCTTC.

V gene TRBV30 combines with J gene TRBJ1-2; weak D call: TRBD1 (6 bases). This CDR3 contains 13 residues. Germline V gene data show CDR1 as GTSNPN and CDR2 as SVGIG (reference sequence). Trimming cost V 8 bases and J 4 bases, with 17 bases left between them. The CDR3 DNA reads TGTGCCGGCTTCCAAGGGGGGATCTATGGCTACACCTTC. Protein: CAGFQGGIYGYTF.

The chain recombines TRBV4-1 with TRBJ1-5; D might be TRBD1 (5 bases). Germline assignment: CDR1 MGHRA and CDR2 YSYEKL. This CDR3 comprises 15 residues. Trimming took 0 bases from V and 5 from J, leaving 11 bases between them. CDR3 in DNA: TGCGCCAGCAGCCAAGATCTGGGGGGTCATCAGCCCCAGCATTTT. Translating it yields CASSQDLGGHQPQHF.

The chain links TRBV3-1 (or the pseudogene TRBV3-2) to TRBJ1-1; D gene uncertain. Trimming removed 4 bases from V and 0 bases from J, with 12 bases in between. This CDR3 region has 15 residues. The germline V gene has CDR1 LGHDT and CDR2 YNNKEL (reference sequence). CDR3 region: CASSPLPYVNTEAFF. In DNA, the CDR3 is TGTGCCAGCAGCCCTTTACCGTACGTGAACACTGAAGCTTTCTTT.

J is TRBJ1-4 and V is TRBV6-5; D perhaps matches TRBD1 (6 bases). Germline V gives CDR1 MNHEY, CDR2 SVGAGI. V was trimmed by 0 bases and J by 4 bases, leaving 9 bases between them. CDR3 length: 15 amino acids. CDR3 in amino acids: CASSYSGRGNEKLFF. Here the CDR3 DNA reads TGTGCCAGCAGTTACTCGGGCAGGGGTAATGAAAAACTGTTTTTT.

This chain joins TRBV6-5 and TRBJ1-2, with 9 positions matching TRBD1. Unmatched junction bases numbered 6, after V lost 5 bases and J lost 5 bases. CDR1 and CDR2 from the germline V gene are MNHEY and SVGAGI. This CDR3 is 14 amino acids long. Here the CDR3 DNA reads TGTGCCAGCAGTACGACAGGGGGATATTATGGCTACACCTTC. Translated: CASSTTGGYYGYTF.

V is TRBV13 and J is TRBJ2-7, with 7 bases fitting TRBD2. The CDR3 contains 16 residues. Germline loops: CDR1 PRHDT, CDR2 FYEKMQ (reference sequence). V lost 0 bases to trimming and J lost 5 bases; unmatched junction nucleotides: 10. This CDR3 reads CASSLGGGRGYDEQYF. The CDR3 bases are TGTGCCAGCAGCTTAGGGGGCGGGAGAGGGTATGACGAGCAGTACTTC.

This sequence joins TRBV5-6 and TRBJ1-1; D not resolved. Per the germline V gene, CDR1 is SGHDT and CDR2 is YYEEEE. The V and J ends lost 1 base and 0 bases respectively, with 7 bases between them. This CDR3 is 14 amino acids long. This CDR3 is CASSLTNVNTEAFF. As DNA, the CDR3 is TGTGCCAGCAGCTTGACAAACGTGAACACTGAAGCTTTCTTT.

The V and J genes are TRBV27 and TRBJ1-4; 7 positions match TRBD1. After removal of 6 bases from V and 6 bases from J, the junction contained 7 bases not matched to a gene. CDR3 size: 14 residues. CDR1 is MNHEY and CDR2 is SMNVEV in the germline V gene (reference sequence). The chain's CDR3 is CASRHTGVYEKLFF. CDR3 nucleotides: TGTGCCAGCAGACACACAGGGGTTTATGAAAAACTGTTTTTT.

The gene calls are TRBV6-5 and TRBJ2-7; D remains unclear. Germline values: CDR1 MNHEY, CDR2 SVGAGI. CDR3 length: 14 amino acids. Trimming left V 5 bases short and J 4 bases short, with 15 bases between. CDR3: CASSPLSHSYEQYF. In DNA form, the CDR3 reads TGTGCCAGCAGTCCCCTATCCCACTCTTACGAGCAGTACTTC.

This clone showed up just once. V and J are TRBV11-3 and TRBJ2-7, with TRBD1 as a possible D gene (6 bases). The ends were cut back, 5 bases at V and 4 bases at J, with 12 bases in the middle. Germline V gene data show CDR1 as SGHNT and CDR2 as YENEEA. There are 13 residues in the CDR3. CDR3 DNA: TGTGCCAGCAGCCAGCGGACAGATTACGAGCAGTACTTC. It specifies CASSQRTDYEQYF.

The chain uses TRBV7-9 and TRBJ1-2; the D is unclear. Germline CDR1 SEHNR, CDR2 FQNEAQ (reference sequence). CDR3 length: 15 residues. Trimming took 0 bases from V and 8 from J, leaving 16 bases between them. The chain's CDR3 is CASSLALKGYKGYTF. CDR3 bases: TGTGCCAGCAGCTTAGCTTTGAAGGGATATAAGGGCTACACCTTC. The variable domain in full, with the rest retrieved from reference TRBV7-9 and TRBJ1-2, is DTGVSQNPRHKITKRGQNVTFRCDPISEHNRLYWYRQTLGQGPEFLTYFQNEAQLEKSRLLSDRFSAERPKGSFSTLEIQRTEQGDSAMYLCASSLALKGYKGYTFGSGTRLTVV.

This clone has more than one count but fewer than ten. The chain combines TRBV5-1 with TRBJ2-7, with 9 bases matching TRBD1. The CDR3 extends over 16 amino acids. The germline V gene encodes CDR1 SGHRS and CDR2 YFSETQ. V shed 4 bases, J shed 3 bases, and the junction held 11 bases outside the gene matches. DNA for the CDR3: TGCGCCAGCAGCGTGGGACAGGGAAGTCGGGACTACGAGCAGTACTTC. The encoded protein is CASSVGQGSRDYEQYF.

This chain links TRBV11-1 with TRBJ1-6; D gene ambiguous. The CDR3 loop spans 12 amino acids. CDR1 and CDR2 from the germline V gene are SGHAT and FQDESV (reference sequence). Trimming took 1 base from V and 8 from J, leaving 3 bases between them. CDR3 DNA sequence: TGTGCCAGCAGCTTAGGTTATTCACCCCTCCACTTT. It is translated as CASSLGYSPLHF.

The chain is built from TRBV6-2 or TRBV6-3 and TRBJ2-5; TRBD1 matches at 7 bases. Looked up from germline, CDR1 is MNHEY and CDR2 is SVGEGT. With 6 bases clipped from V and 5 bases from J, the junction kept 9 bases outside the gene matches. The length of the CDR3 is 14 residues. CDR3 sequence reads: CASSRLTGAETQYF. DNA for the CDR3: TGTGCCAGCAGCCGATTAACAGGGGCGGAGACCCAGTACTTC.